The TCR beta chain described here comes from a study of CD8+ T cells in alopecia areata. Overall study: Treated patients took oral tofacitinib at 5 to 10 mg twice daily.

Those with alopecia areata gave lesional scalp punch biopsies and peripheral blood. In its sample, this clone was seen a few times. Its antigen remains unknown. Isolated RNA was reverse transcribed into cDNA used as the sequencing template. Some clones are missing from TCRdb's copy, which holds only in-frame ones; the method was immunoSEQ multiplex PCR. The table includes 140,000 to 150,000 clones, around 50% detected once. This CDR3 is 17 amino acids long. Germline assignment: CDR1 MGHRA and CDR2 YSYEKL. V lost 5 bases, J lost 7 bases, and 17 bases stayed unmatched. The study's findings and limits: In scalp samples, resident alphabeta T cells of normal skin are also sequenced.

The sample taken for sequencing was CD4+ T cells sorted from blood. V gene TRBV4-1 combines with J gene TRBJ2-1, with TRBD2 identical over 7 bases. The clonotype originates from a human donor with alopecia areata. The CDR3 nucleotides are TGCGCCAGCAGCGGAGCACCGGGGGGAGGGCCTGTTAATGAGCAGTTCTTC. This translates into CASSGAPGGGPVNEQFF.